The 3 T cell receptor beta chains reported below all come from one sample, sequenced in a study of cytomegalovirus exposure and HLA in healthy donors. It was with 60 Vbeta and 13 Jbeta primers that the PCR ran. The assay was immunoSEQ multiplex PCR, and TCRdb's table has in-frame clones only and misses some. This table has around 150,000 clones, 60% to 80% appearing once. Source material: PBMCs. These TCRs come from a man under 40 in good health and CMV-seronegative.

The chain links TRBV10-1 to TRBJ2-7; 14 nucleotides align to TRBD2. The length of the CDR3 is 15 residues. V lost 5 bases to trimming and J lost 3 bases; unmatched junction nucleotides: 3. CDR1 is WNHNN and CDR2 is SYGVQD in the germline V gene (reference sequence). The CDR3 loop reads CASSLGLAGDYEQYF. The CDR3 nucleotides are TGCGCCAGCAGTCTGGGACTAGCGGGAGACTACGAGCAGTACTTC.

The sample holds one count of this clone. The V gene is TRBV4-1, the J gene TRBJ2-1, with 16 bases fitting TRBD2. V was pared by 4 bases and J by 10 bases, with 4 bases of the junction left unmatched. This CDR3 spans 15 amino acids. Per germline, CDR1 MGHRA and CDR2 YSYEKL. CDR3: CASSRGLAGGEEQFF. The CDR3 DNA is TGCGCCAGCAGCCGGGGACTAGCGGGAGGGGAGGAGCAGTTCTTC.

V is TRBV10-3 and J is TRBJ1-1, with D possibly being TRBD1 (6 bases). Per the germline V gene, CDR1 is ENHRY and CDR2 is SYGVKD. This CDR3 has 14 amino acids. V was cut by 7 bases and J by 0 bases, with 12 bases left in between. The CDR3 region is CAINQGLMNTEAFF. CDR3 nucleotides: TGTGCCATCAATCAGGGGCTAATGAACACTGAAGCTTTCTTT.